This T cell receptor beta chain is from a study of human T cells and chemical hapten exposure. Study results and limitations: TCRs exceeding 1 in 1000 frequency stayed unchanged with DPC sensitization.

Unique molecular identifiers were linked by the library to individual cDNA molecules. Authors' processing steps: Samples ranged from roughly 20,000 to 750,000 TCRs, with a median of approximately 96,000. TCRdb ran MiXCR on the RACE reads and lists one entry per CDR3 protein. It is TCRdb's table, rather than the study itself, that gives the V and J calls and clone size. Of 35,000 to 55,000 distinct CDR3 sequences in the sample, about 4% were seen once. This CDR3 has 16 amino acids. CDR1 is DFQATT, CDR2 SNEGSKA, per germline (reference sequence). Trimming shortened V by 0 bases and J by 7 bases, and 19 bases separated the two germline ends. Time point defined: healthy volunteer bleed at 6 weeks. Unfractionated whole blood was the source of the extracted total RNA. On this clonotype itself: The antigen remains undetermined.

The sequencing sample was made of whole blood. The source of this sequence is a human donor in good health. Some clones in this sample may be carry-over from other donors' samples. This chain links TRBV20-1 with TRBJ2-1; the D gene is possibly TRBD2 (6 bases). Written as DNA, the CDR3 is TGCAGTGCTAGAGATCTTTTTGGGGCGGGACCAAATGAGCAGTTCTTC. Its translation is CSARDLFGAGPNEQFF.